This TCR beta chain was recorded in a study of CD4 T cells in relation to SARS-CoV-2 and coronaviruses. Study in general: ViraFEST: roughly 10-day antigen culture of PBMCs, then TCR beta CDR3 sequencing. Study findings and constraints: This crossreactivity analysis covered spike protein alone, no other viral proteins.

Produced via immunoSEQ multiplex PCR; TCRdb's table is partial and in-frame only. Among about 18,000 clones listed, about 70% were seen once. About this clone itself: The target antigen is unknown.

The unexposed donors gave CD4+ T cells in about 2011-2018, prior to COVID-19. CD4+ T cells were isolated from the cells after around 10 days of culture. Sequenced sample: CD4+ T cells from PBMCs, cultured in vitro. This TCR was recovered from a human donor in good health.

The CDR3 DNA sequence: TGTGCCTGGAGTGCGGGGGATGTGGAGACCCAGTACTTC. This encodes CAWSAGDVETQYF. The V and J genes are TRBV30 and TRBJ2-5, with a possible D match to TRBD2 (6 bases). Trimming pared 1 base from V and 5 bases from J, leaving 11 bases between. CDR3 length: 13 residues. Germline loops: CDR1 GTSNPN, CDR2 SVGIG (reference sequence).